This T cell receptor beta chain originates from a study of Ad26.COV2.S vaccination and SARS-CoV-2 variants. Overall study: Donor was assigned to the Ad26.COV2.S arm of trial COV1001. Regarding the study as a whole: Total T cell responses, in the TCR breadth and depth analyses, may have been underestimated.

Using immunoSEQ multiplex PCR, the repertoire was profiled, and TCRdb retains in-frame clones only, with some absent. The sample includes over 250,000 clones, roughly 86% of them seen just once. As to treatment: over 15 received Ad26.COV2.S at low or high dose, single or two shots; 5 received placebo; per-sample allocation not given. Collection of samples fell on day 63 after the first vaccine or placebo injection. Built on an Ad26 vector, the vaccine expressed Wuhan-strain SARS-CoV-2 spike. For this clone: Its antigen remains unidentified.

Per germline, CDR1 SGHNT and CDR2 YYREEE (reference sequence). This CDR3 region has 13 residues. The V gene lost 0 bases and the J gene lost 5 bases, with 7 bases spanning the gap. Material: peripheral blood, obtained in a trial of Ad26.COV2.S vaccine versus placebo. The TCR comes from a person aged 18-60 years who received the Ad26.COV2.S COVID-19 vaccine or a placebo. The chain carries TRBV5-4 and TRBJ2-3; possibly TRBD1 for D (5 bases). Here the CDR3 reads CASSLDRKDTQYF. The CDR3 region has the DNA TGTGCCAGCAGCTTGGACAGGAAAGATACGCAGTATTTT. Full variable domain (remainder filled in from reference TRBV5-4 and TRBJ2-3): ETGVTQSPTHLIKTRGQQVTLRCSSQSGHNTVSWYQQALGQGPQFIFQYYREEENGRGNFPPRFSGLQFPNYSSELNVNALELDDSALYLCASSLDRKDTQYFGPGTRLTVL.